Shown below are 21 T cell receptor beta chains from a single sample sequenced in a study of T cells after yellow fever vaccination. TCRdb itself ran the 5' RACE reads through MiXCR, one entry per CDR3 protein. The sample lists 110,000 or so distinct CDR3 sequences; about 7% were seen once. Sample: CD4+ T cells sorted from PBMCs, taken around 45 days after the first yellow fever vaccination. The origin of the receptors is a man in his late teens or twenties who received the YFV17D yellow fever vaccine.

This clonotype was seen at least ten times. The genes are TRBV28 and TRBJ1-2, with D possibly being TRBD1 (6 bases). The CDR3 runs 13 residues. V dropped 2 bases and J dropped 8 bases, with 12 bases sitting between them. Per the germline V gene, CDR1 is MDHEN and CDR2 is SYDVKM. CDR3 nucleotides: TGTGCCAGCAGTTTAGGGGGGGGCCCCGGCTACACCTTC. This encodes CASSLGGGPGYTF.

This clonotype appeared many times. The rearrangement uses TRBV20-1 and TRBJ2-2; D is unresolved. The germline CDR1 and CDR2 sequences are DFQATT and SNEGSKA (reference sequence). Trimming shortened V by 6 bases and J by 5 bases, and 10 bases separated the two germline ends. The CDR3 has 12 residues. The CDR3 DNA follows: TGCAGTGCCCCGGAAGTAACCGGGGAGCTGTTTTTT. This codes for CSAPEVTGELFF.

This clonotype was recorded many times. The chain employs TRBV29-1 and TRBJ1-6; D is ambiguous. Germline V gene data show CDR1 as SQVTM and CDR2 as ANQGSEA. This CDR3 has 12 amino acids. V lost 7 bases to trimming and J lost 6 bases, with 10 bases between them. CDR3 protein: CSAGWGNSPLHF. As DNA, the CDR3 is TGCAGCGCCGGGTGGGGTAATTCACCCCTCCACTTT.

The chain has TRBV10-3 and TRBJ1-2; D gene ambiguous. V was cut by 7 bases and J by 0 bases, with 12 bases left in between. This CDR3 is built from 14 residues. Germline V gene data show CDR1 as ENHRY and CDR2 as SYGVKD. CDR3 DNA: TGTGCCATCACCGCAGGCGGATCTAACTATGGCTACACCTTC. Translated: CAITAGGSNYGYTF.

This clonotype was seen only once. A read error is possible here, since a much larger clone lies one base away. The J gene is TRBJ2-7, the V gene TRBV28, with TRBD2 as a possible D gene (6 bases). Germline values: CDR1 MDHEN, CDR2 SYDVKM. The CDR3 contains 13 residues. Deletions cut 8 bases from V and 9 bases from J, with 20 bases between. CDR3 residues: CASWQAPRRGQYF. In nucleotides, the CDR3 is TGTGCCAGCTGGCAAGCCCCGAGGAGGGGGCAGTACTTC.

The sample holds many counts of this clonotype. The rearrangement links TRBV20-1 to TRBJ2-3, with 7 bases that match TRBD2. The CDR3 spans 17 residues. The junction had 10 bases not matched to a gene; V was cut back by 1 base and J by 0 bases. Germline V gene sequence: CDR1 DFQATT, CDR2 SNEGSKA (reference sequence). DNA of the CDR3: TGCAGTGCTAGAGGCCTGGGGGGGAACACAAGCACAGATACGCAGTATTTT. Translated, it gives CSARGLGGNTSTDTQYF.

This clonotype occurred many times. The chain has TRBV6-5 and TRBJ1-6; D is unclear. CDR1 is MNHEY, CDR2 SVGAGI, per germline. The CDR3 consists of 16 residues. The V end lost 0 bases, the J end lost 0 bases, and 6 bases lay between the germline ends. CDR3 bases: TGTGCCAGCAGTTACTCGTTGAGCTCCTATAATTCACCCCTCCACTTT. Residues: CASSYSLSSYNSPLHF.

With regard to this clonotype: A much larger clone differs from this one at a single base, so this may be a read error. The CDR3 here is CASSIRLRYEQYF. CDR3 in DNA: TGTGCCAGTAGTATAAGGCTGCGGTACGAGCAGTACTTC. J is TRBJ2-7 and V is TRBV19, with D hard to call. The length of the CDR3 is 13 residues. The germline V and J ends were trimmed by 2 bases and 4 bases, with 9 bases remaining between them. CDR1 is LNHDA and CDR2 is SQIVND in the germline V gene (reference sequence).

In regard to this clonotype: A much larger clone lies a single base off, so this may be a read error. V and J are TRBV6-5 and TRBJ1-2; possible D gene TRBD1, 6 bases. Between the trimmed V and J ends, which lost 5 bases and 3 bases, there was a span of 16 bases. CDR1 MNHEY and CDR2 SVGAGI come from the germline V gene. CDR3 length equals 15 residues. CDR3 protein: CASSHARQEHYGYTF. CDR3 DNA sequence: TGTGCCAGCAGTCACGCGAGACAGGAACACTATGGCTACACCTTC.

At least ten counts were recorded for this clonotype. The chain combines TRBV28 with TRBJ1-1, with D perhaps matching TRBD1 (5 bases). CDR3 length equals 15 residues. V lost 6 bases and J 11 bases, leaving 25 bases between the germline ends. Germline CDR1 and CDR2: MDHEN and SYDVKM. CDR3 loop: CASSHQGTAGVRAFF. For the CDR3, the DNA is TGTGCCAGCAGCCATCAAGGGACGGCAGGTGTGAGGGCTTTCTTT.

This clonotype has at least ten counts. J is TRBJ2-3 and V is TRBV5-6; D gene unclear. CDR3 length: 15 residues. The germline V and J ends were trimmed by 3 bases and 9 bases, with 20 bases remaining between them. The germline CDR1 and CDR2 sequences are SGHDT and YYEEEE. CDR3 nucleotide sequence: TGTGCCAGCAGCTCGCGAGAAGGTACGGTCTGGACGCAGTATTTT. This gives the protein CASSSREGTVWTQYF.

This clonotype was picked up many times. The chain employs TRBV18 and TRBJ2-5; possible D gene TRBD2, 6 bases. In germline, CDR1 is KGHSH, CDR2 LQKENI. The V end was cut by 4 bases, the J end by 10 bases, with 13 bases between. The CDR3 length is 12 residues. Here the CDR3 reads CASSQIGGFQYF. In DNA, the CDR3 is TGTGCCAGCTCACAAATCGGGGGATTCCAGTACTTC. Variable domain in full (rest from reference TRBV18 and TRBJ2-5): NAGVMQNPRHLVRRRGQEARLRCSPMKGHSHVYWYRQLPEEGLKFMVYLQKENIIDESGMPKERFSAEFPKEGPSILRIQQVVRGDSAAYFCASSQIGGFQYFGPGTRLLVL.

This clonotype was recorded many times. The genes are TRBV5-4 and TRBJ2-1; D is perhaps TRBD1 (6 bases). Germline CDR1 and CDR2: SGHNT and YYREEE (reference sequence). Trimming stripped 5 bases from V and 14 bases from J, with 29 bases between. The CDR3 extends over 16 amino acids. The CDR3 coding sequence is TGTGCCAGCAGGGACTTTTCCGGGACATTCGACCCAGAGGAGTTCTTC. Translation gives CASRDFSGTFDPEEFF.

This clonotype was counted many times. The chain employs TRBV6-6 and TRBJ2-3, with TRBD1 matching over 10 bases. Germline loops: CDR1 MNHNY, CDR2 SVGAGI (reference sequence). The CDR3 is 15 residues long. V lost 8 bases to trimming and J lost 4 bases; unmatched junction nucleotides: 9. The CDR3 DNA reads TGTGCCAGCGAGCCGGGACAGGGGTGGTCAGATACGCAGTATTTT. It is translated as CASEPGQGWSDTQYF.

V gene TRBV5-4 combines with J gene TRBJ2-3; tentatively, D is TRBD1 (6 bases). Germline V gene lookup returns CDR1 SGHNT and CDR2 YYREEE (reference sequence). Trimming cost V 0 bases and J 2 bases, with 10 bases left between them. The CDR3 spans 15 residues. As DNA, the CDR3 is TGTGCCAGCAGCTTGGATTACAGGGCCACAGATACGCAGTATTTT. As protein: CASSLDYRATDTQYF.

This clonotype has at least ten counts. The chain joins TRBV29-1 to TRBJ2-2, with no clear D. The CDR3 runs 14 residues. Looked up from germline, CDR1 is SQVTM and CDR2 is ANQGSEA. Trimming shortened V by 2 bases and J by 6 bases, and 13 bases separated the two germline ends. The CDR3 sequence: CSVEPTGRAGELFF. Here the CDR3 DNA reads TGCAGCGTTGAACCGACGGGTCGGGCCGGGGAGCTGTTTTTT.

Notes on this clonotype: Its ends do not fully match the called genes, so a read error is possible. This chain uses TRBV20-1 with TRBJ2-2; D is ambiguous. CDR3 length: 17 amino acids. Germline CDR1 reads DFQATT; CDR2 reads SNEGSKA (reference sequence). CDR3 nucleotides: TGCTGTGCTAGGCTCTTGTCGCGGAGCCTGAACACCGGGGAGCTGTTTTTT. It translates to CCARLLSRSLNTGELFF.

This clonotype was found many times. The chain has TRBV5-1 and TRBJ2-3; 8 bases are a match to TRBD1. The CDR3 is 12 residues long. Looked up from germline, CDR1 is SGHRS and CDR2 is YFSETQ. The junction had 0 bases not matched to a gene; V was cut back by 5 bases and J by 4 bases. CDR3 sequence: CASRQGADTQYF. CDR3 bases: TGCGCCAGCAGACAGGGGGCAGATACGCAGTATTTT.

The chain recombines TRBV6-2 or TRBV6-3 with TRBJ2-7; D is undetermined. The CDR3 spans 16 residues. Germline V lookup: CDR1 MNHEY, CDR2 SVGEGT. Trimming took 0 bases from V and 3 from J, leaving 15 bases between them. CDR3 coding DNA: TGTGCCAGCAGTTACTCGACCCGCTCCAGCTACTACGAGCAGTACTTC. This encodes CASSYSTRSSYYEQYF.

The chain uses TRBV20-1 and TRBJ1-4; D not resolved. From germline, CDR1 is DFQATT and CDR2 SNEGSKA (reference sequence). The germline V and J ends were trimmed by 6 bases and 2 bases, with 13 bases remaining between them. CDR3 length equals 14 residues. The CDR3 nucleotides are TGCAGTGCGGAGAGAGGTTCGACTAATGAAAAACTGTTTTTT. Encoded protein: CSAERGSTNEKLFF.

This clonotype has at least ten counts. The chain recombines TRBV20-1 with TRBJ1-5; the D gene is possibly TRBD1 (6 bases). CDR1 DFQATT and CDR2 SNEGSKA come from the germline V gene (reference sequence). Trimming removed 1 base from V and 7 bases from J, with 17 bases in between. The CDR3 runs to 15 residues. CDR3 DNA: TGCAGTGCTAGAGCGGGAGGGGGGGGAGGACAGCCCCAGCATTTT. Protein sequence: CSARAGGGGGQPQHF.